The sequence of this T cell receptor (beta chain) was determined in a study of sequential checkpoint blockade in melanoma. Overall study context: TCRbeta immunosequencing was performed on DNA from roughly 90 pretreatment melanoma tumor samples. Matched biopsies came pretreatment and at week 13 for about 24 patients.

CDR3 length equals 15 residues. Germline CDR1 reads MNHGY; CDR2 reads SAAAGT. Deletions cut 2 bases from V and 1 base from J, with 9 bases between. TCRdb's table, derived via immunoSEQ multiplex PCR, lists solely in-frame clones and lacks some. This table holds approximately 7,000 clones, under 30% found once. Specified treatment: randomized to nivolumab then ipilimumab (arm A) or the reverse (arm B). This clone came up a few times. As yet, its antigen is unknown. General observations from the study: In arm A, pretreatment tumor clonality was associated with response. Patients with week-13 increases in T-cell fraction and clonality benefited about 30 times more often.

The specimen was tumor tissue (inferred from file names), collected from a patient given nivolumab and ipilimumab in sequence. The rearrangement joins TRBV6-8 to TRBJ1-3, with unresolved D. The origin of this receptor is a human donor with melanoma. CDR3 DNA sequence: TGTGCCAGCAGTTACCCGGTAGTTTCTGGAAACACCATATATTTT. Its translation is CASSYPVVSGNTIYF.